The 10 T cell receptor beta chains below come from one sample, sequenced in a study of CD8+ T cells in alopecia areata. Researchers sorted CD4+ cells into CD25+CD127- cells for roughly 5 patients. Reverse transcribed after extraction, RNA yielded cDNA as the sequencing template. The table came from immunoSEQ multiplex PCR; TCRdb's copy has only in-frame clones and leaves some out. Of around 35,000 clones in the sample, roughly half are singletons; the top ten hold under 2%. The specimen sequenced was CD4+ Tregs sorted from blood. These receptors were obtained from a human donor with alopecia areata.

As concerns this clone: At the DNA level, this CDR3 is encoded by other sequences in the same sample as well. J is TRBJ2-1 and V is TRBV7-2, with 7 bases aligning to TRBD2. The CDR3 extends over 15 amino acids. CDR1 is SGHTA, CDR2 FQGNSA, per germline. Trimming removed 1 base from V and 2 bases from J; junction bases left unmatched: 2. CDR3 coding DNA: TGTGCCAGCAGCTTAGGAGGGAGGGCCTACAATGAGCAGTTCTTC. Translated: CASSLGGRAYNEQFF.

The rearrangement joins TRBV6-5 to TRBJ1-2; D call uncertain. This CDR3 contains 12 residues. CDR1 MNHEY and CDR2 SVGAGI come from the germline V gene. Trimming removed 7 bases at V and 5 bases at J, with 11 bases between. The chain's CDR3 is CASTPDRYGYTF. Here the CDR3 DNA reads TGTGCCAGCACCCCCGATCGGTATGGCTACACCTTC.

This CDR3 reads CASSSISGTSSYNEQFF. In DNA form, the CDR3 reads TGTGCCAGCAGCTCCATTTCCGGGACTAGCTCCTACAATGAGCAGTTCTTC. V gene TRBV7-3 combines with J gene TRBJ2-1; 8 nucleotides match TRBD2. Unmatched junction bases numbered 8, after V lost 4 bases and J lost 0 bases. There are 17 residues in the CDR3. Germline loops: CDR1 SGHTA, CDR2 FQGTGA.

The chain carries TRBV12-5 and TRBJ2-7; 8 bases are shared with TRBD2. Trimming cost V 7 bases and J 2 bases; bases outside gene matches: 13. This CDR3 has 16 amino acids. The germline gives CDR1 LGHNT, CDR2 FRNRAP. CDR3 in amino acids: CASDGAGGGRTYEQYF. The CDR3 nucleotides are TGTGCTAGTGATGGGGCCGGCGGGGGGCGTACCTACGAGCAGTACTTC. The full variable domain, rest sourced from reference TRBV12-5 and TRBJ2-7, is DARVTQTPRHKVTEMGQEVTMRCQPILGHNTVFWYRQTMMQGLELLAYFRNRAPLDDSGMPKDRFSAEMPDATLATLKIQPSEPRDSAVYFCASDGAGGGRTYEQYFGPGTRLTVT.

V and J are TRBV19 and TRBJ1-1; maybe TRBD1 (5 bases). The CDR3 length is 12 residues. Trimming stripped 11 bases from V and 2 bases from J, with 12 bases between. Germline V lookup: CDR1 LNHDA, CDR2 SQIVND (reference sequence). Here the CDR3 reads CAVTGRNTEAFF. The DNA of the CDR3 is TGTGCCGTTACGGGGCGCAACACTGAAGCTTTCTTT. The full variable domain, in which reference TRBV19 and TRBJ1-1 provide the parts outside the CDR3, is DGGITQSPKYLFRKEGQNVTLSCEQNLNHDAMYWYRQDPGQGLRLIYYSQIVNDFQKGDIAEGYSVSREKKESFPLTVTSAQKNPTAFYLCAVTGRNTEAFFGQGTRLTVV.

The chain is built from TRBV18 and TRBJ1-2, with D perhaps TRBD1 (6 bases). The germline gives CDR1 KGHSH, CDR2 LQKENI. V lost 3 bases to trimming and J lost 8 bases, with 16 bases between them. The CDR3 contains 14 residues. The DNA for the CDR3 is TGTGCCAGCTCACCGGACAGCACTATCTGGGGCTACACCTTC. The encoded protein is CASSPDSTIWGYTF.

V and J are TRBV5-6 and TRBJ1-1; a possible D gene is TRBD1 (5 bases). V was trimmed by 2 bases and J by 2 bases, leaving 10 bases between them. CDR3 length: 14 residues. The germline V gene has CDR1 SGHDT and CDR2 YYEEEE. The DNA of the CDR3 is TGTGCCAGCAGCTTAGAAGGGGTAAACACTGAAGCTTTCTTT. Translated: CASSLEGVNTEAFF.

V usage is TRBV10-3 and J usage is TRBJ1-2; D is uncertain. Germline CDR1 ENHRY, CDR2 SYGVKD. This CDR3 region has 14 residues. Between the trimmed V and J ends, which lost 6 bases and 0 bases, there was a span of 11 bases. CDR3 bases: TGTGCCATCAGCCTTGACGGTTCTAACTATGGCTACACCTTC. Its protein product is CAISLDGSNYGYTF.

The chain employs TRBV5-1 and TRBJ2-3; possibly TRBD2 for D (5 bases). This CDR3 comprises 17 residues. Trimming left V 4 bases short and J 0 bases short, with 18 bases between. Germline assignment: CDR1 SGHRS and CDR2 YFSETQ. CDR3 loop: CASSREGLHTSTDTQYF. CDR3 nucleotide sequence: TGCGCCAGCAGCCGGGAAGGACTGCACACTAGCACAGATACGCAGTATTTT. The full variable domain, with the rest looked up from reference TRBV5-1 and TRBJ2-3, is KAGVTQTPRYLIKTRGQQVTLSCSPISGHRSVSWYQQTPGQGLQFLFEYFSETQRNKGNFPGRFSGRQFSNSRSEMNVSTLELGDSALYLCASSREGLHTSTDTQYFGPGTRLTVL.

This chain joins TRBV9 and TRBJ2-2, with D unclear. V lost 3 bases and J lost 0, with 9 bases in between. The germline CDR1 and CDR2 sequences are SGDLS and YYNGEE. This CDR3 has 15 residues. In DNA form, the CDR3 reads TGTGCCAGCAGCGCAGGAAATACGAACACCGGGGAGCTGTTTTTT. Translating it yields CASSAGNTNTGELFF.